This T cell receptor beta chain was observed in a study of T cells in Graves' hyperthyroidism and ophthalmopathy. The germline CDR1 and CDR2 sequences are MGHRA and YSYEKL. The CDR3 loop spans 14 amino acids. The investigators amplified TCR beta CDR3 regions from RNA transcripts. With the HTBI primer set, the TCR CDR3 went through a first round of RT-PCR. One entry per CDR3 protein, called by TCRdb with MiXCR from the multiplex PCR reads. The sample contains about 570,000 distinct CDR3 sequences, around 15% of which appear only once. Comment on this clonotype: One junction end disagrees with the germline gene, perhaps due to a read error.

The chain joins TRBV4-1 to TRBJ2-5, with 11 bases fitting TRBD2. The sequencing sample was made of blood. The sequence was collected from a woman aged 40 to 50 with Graves' hyperthyroidism. The CDR3: CASSPSGTSGPRDF. The CDR3 bases are TGCGCCAGCAGCCCCTCCGGGACTAGCGGACCGCGAGACTTC.